What follows is one T cell receptor (beta chain) and its context. No antigen is known for it. This may come from a read error, since a much larger clone is one base off. These data come from a study of shared clonotypes between healthy human individuals. Study results and limitations: The study found lower generation probabilities in non-shared clonotypes than in those shared by all four donors.

This CDR3 has 15 residues. Germline V lookup: CDR1 SGHRS, CDR2 YFSETQ. This was a deep-level run. Clones were sequenced by immunoSEQ multiplex PCR, and TCRdb holds only the in-frame ones, with some missing. Of 850,000 to 1,100,000 clones in the sample, approximately 75% were seen once. The V gene is TRBV5-1, the J gene TRBJ2-3; 7 bases match TRBD1. The sequenced sample was memory CD4+ T cells from PBMCs. The subset denotes: CD45RA-negative fraction. The clonotype comes from a man between 18 and 35 years old in good health. Some clones in this sample may be carry-over from other donors' samples. The CDR3 sequence: CASSSDRITTGTQYF. CDR3 nucleotide sequence: TGCGCCAGCAGCTCGGACAGGATTACAACAGGTACGCAGTATTTT.